Shown below are 26 T cell receptor beta chains from a single sample sequenced in a study of cytomegalovirus exposure and HLA in healthy donors. The PCR ran on 60 Vbeta and 13 Jbeta primers. Measured with immunoSEQ multiplex PCR; TCRdb has only the in-frame clones, and not every one. The sample has about 160,000 clones, roughly 80% seen once. The source material was PBMCs. Every receptor here comes from a female donor in good health and CMV-seronegative.

The CDR3 DNA is TGCGCCAGCAGCTCTCAGGGGGAAGGGGAGCTGTTTTTT. It codes for CASSSQGEGELFF. J is TRBJ2-2 and V is TRBV5-1; 7 bases are shared with TRBD1. The CDR3 length is 13 residues. The ends lost 3 bases at V and 8 bases at J; junction bases unmatched: 4. Germline V gene data show CDR1 as SGHRS and CDR2 as YFSETQ. Supplemented by reference TRBV5-1 and TRBJ2-2, the full variable domain reads KAGVTQTPRYLIKTRGQQVTLSCSPISGHRSVSWYQQTPGQGLQFLFEYFSETQRNKGNFPGRFSGRQFSNSRSEMNVSTLELGDSALYLCASSSQGEGELFFGEGSRLTVL.

This sequence joins TRBV30 and TRBJ1-4; D possibly corresponds to TRBD1 (5 bases). V lost 3 bases and J lost 3, with 17 bases in between. Germline lookup yields CDR1 GTSNPN and CDR2 SVGIG (reference sequence). CDR3 length: 16 amino acids. The CDR3 region has the DNA TGTGCCTGGAGCCAGAAGGGTAGGGGCTCTAATGAAAAACTGTTTTTT. This translates into CAWSQKGRGSNEKLFF.

The CDR3 coding sequence is TGTGCCTGGAGCCAAACGGGATCTGGAAACACCATATATTTT. It codes for CAWSQTGSGNTIYF. This sequence joins TRBV30 and TRBJ1-3; the D is unclear. Germline CDR1 is GTSNPN and CDR2 is SVGIG (reference sequence). The length of the CDR3 is 14 residues. V lost 3 bases to trimming and J lost 1 base, with 10 bases between them.

The DNA for the CDR3 is TGTGCCAGCAGCTTAGGAGCTAACTATGGCTACACCTTC. This sequence encodes CASSLGANYGYTF. The chain employs TRBV7-6 and TRBJ1-2; D unclear. Germline assignment: CDR1 SGHVS and CDR2 FNYEAQ. Trimming cost V 1 base and J 0 bases, with 3 bases left between them. CDR3 size: 13 residues. Combining the CDR3 with reference TRBV7-6 and TRBJ1-2 gives the whole variable domain GAGVSQSPRYKVTKRGQDVALRCDPISGHVSLYWYRQALGQGPEFLTYFNYEAQQDKSGLPNDRFSAERPEGSISTLTIQRTEQRDSAMYRCASSLGANYGYTFGSGTRLTVV.

The chain joins TRBV5-1 to TRBJ2-5; D gene uncertain. The CDR3 length is 14 residues. The V end lost 4 bases, the J end lost 5 bases, and 15 bases lay between the germline ends. CDR1 and CDR2 (germline): SGHRS, YFSETQ. CDR3 sequence (DNA): TGCGCCAGCAGCCCCCTACCCGACGGGGAGACCCAGTACTTC. Translating it yields CASSPLPDGETQYF.

The chain carries TRBV28 and TRBJ1-2; D gene uncertain. The germline V gene has CDR1 MDHEN and CDR2 SYDVKM. The CDR3 is 16 residues long. V was trimmed by 7 bases and J by 8 bases, leaving 26 bases between them. Here the CDR3 reads CASNPAFRSGVGGYTF. CDR3 sequence (DNA): TGTGCCAGCAACCCCGCTTTCCGTTCCGGGGTGGGGGGCTACACCTTC.

This chain connects TRBV4-1 to TRBJ2-7; 10 nucleotides line up with TRBD2. The CDR3 length is 16 residues. The J segment lost 3 bases and the V segment lost 3 bases, leaving 8 bases of the junction unmatched. Germline CDR1 and CDR2: MGHRA and YSYEKL. The CDR3 region has the DNA TGCGCCAGCAGCCATCTTTCTAGCGGGGGTAGCTACGAGCAGTACTTC. The encoded protein is CASSHLSSGGSYEQYF.

The DNA for the CDR3 is TGTGCCAGCAGCGGAAGCCCCAACAGTGGTGAAGCTTTCTTT. It yields the protein CASSGSPNSGEAFF. The chain couples TRBV9 to TRBJ1-1; D uncertain. Germline CDR1 reads SGDLS; CDR2 reads YYNGEE. The V end lost 3 bases, the J end lost 7 bases, and 16 bases lay between the germline ends. The CDR3 contains 14 residues.

In DNA, the CDR3 is TGTGCCAGCAGCTTTGGAGGGACAGACCTCTACGAGCAGTACTTC. It translates to CASSFGGTDLYEQYF. This sequence joins TRBV5-4 and TRBJ2-7, with a tentative D call TRBD1 (7 bases). The ends were cut back, 2 bases at V and 3 bases at J, with 15 bases in the middle. CDR1 is SGHNT and CDR2 is YYREEE in the germline V gene (reference sequence). The CDR3 loop spans 15 amino acids.

The chain has TRBV7-2 and TRBJ2-3, with unresolved D. This CDR3 region has 14 residues. Germline assignment: CDR1 SGHTA and CDR2 FQGNSA. V gave up 7 bases and J gave up 1 base, with 12 bases separating them. The CDR3 protein is CASTLARGTDTQYF. CDR3 bases: TGTGCCAGCACCCTCGCCCGCGGCACAGATACGCAGTATTTT.

V gene TRBV18 combines with J gene TRBJ1-2, with 7 bases aligning to TRBD1. The CDR3 has 14 amino acids. Germline V lookup: CDR1 KGHSH, CDR2 LQKENI. Trimming removed 5 bases from V and 8 bases from J; junction bases left unmatched: 11. CDR3 protein: CASSGGQVPGGYTF. As DNA, the CDR3 is TGTGCCAGCTCAGGCGGACAGGTTCCGGGAGGCTACACCTTC.

V gene TRBV29-1 combines with J gene TRBJ1-1; TRBD1 might be the D (5 bases). Between the trimmed V and J ends, which lost 7 bases and 3 bases, there was a span of 15 bases. Germline values: CDR1 SQVTM, CDR2 ANQGSEA. The CDR3 consists of 13 residues. Here the CDR3 reads CSGQMNMYTEAFF. As DNA, the CDR3 is TGCAGCGGACAGATGAATATGTACACTGAAGCTTTCTTT. Filled out from reference TRBV29-1 and TRBJ1-1, the complete variable domain reads SAVISQKPSRDICQRGTSLTIQCQVDSQVTMMFWYRQQPGQSLTLIATANQGSEATYESGFVIDKFPISRPNLTFSTLTVSNMSPEDSSIYLCSGQMNMYTEAFFGQGTRLTVV.

This chain links TRBV2 with TRBJ1-4; 7 bases map to TRBD1. There are 14 residues in the CDR3. V lost 0 bases to trimming and J lost 8 bases; unmatched junction nucleotides: 3. CDR1 and CDR2 from the germline V gene are SNHLY and FYNNEI. The CDR3 spells CASSEAGGQEKLFF. The DNA for the CDR3 is TGTGCCAGCAGTGAAGCGGGGGGACAGGAAAAACTGTTTTTT. Drawing the rest from reference TRBV2 and TRBJ1-4, the complete variable domain is EPEVTQTPSHQVTQMGQEVILRCVPISNHLYFYWYRQILGQKVEFLVSFYNNEISEKSEIFDDQFSVERPDGSNFTLKIRSTKLEDSAMYFCASSEAGGQEKLFFGSGTQLSVL.

The chain is built from TRBV18 and TRBJ1-6; possibly TRBD1 for D (5 bases). V lost 2 bases, J lost 10 bases, and 18 bases lay in between. CDR3 length equals 16 residues. The germline CDR1 and CDR2 sequences are KGHSH and LQKENI. This chain's CDR3 is CASSPNPTGGDSPLHF. The CDR3 nucleotides are TGTGCCAGCTCACCAAACCCTACGGGAGGGGACTCACCCCTCCACTTT.

This chain joins TRBV6-1 and TRBJ1-2, with 8 bases that match TRBD1. Germline V CDR1 and CDR2: MNHNS, SASEGT. With V trimmed by 8 bases and J by 3 bases, 8 bases remained unmatched. The CDR3 extends over 14 amino acids. This chain's CDR3 is CASLLLDRDYGYTF. The CDR3 DNA reads TGTGCCAGCTTACTGCTGGACAGGGACTATGGCTACACCTTC.

V and J are TRBV19 and TRBJ2-5; TRBD1 aligns across 10 bases. CDR1 is LNHDA, CDR2 SQIVND, per germline (reference sequence). The CDR3 is 14 amino acids. The V segment lost 3 bases and the J segment 6 bases; nucleotides outside the gene matches: 4. CDR3 bases: TGTGCCAGTAGTATGGGACAGGGGAGGCAGACCCAGTACTTC. This gives the protein CASSMGQGRQTQYF.

The rearrangement joins TRBV7-9 to TRBJ1-2; the match to TRBD1 covers 7 bases. Unmatched junction bases numbered 3, after V lost 3 bases and J lost 2 bases. The CDR3 covers 14 residues. Germline CDR1 SEHNR, CDR2 FQNEAQ (reference sequence). CDR3 sequence reads: CASSLGTANYGYTF. CDR3 DNA sequence: TGTGCCAGCAGCTTGGGGACAGCCAACTATGGCTACACCTTC.

The V and J genes are TRBV7-9 and TRBJ2-5; weak D call: TRBD1 (6 bases). Germline lookup yields CDR1 SEHNR and CDR2 FQNEAQ (reference sequence). The CDR3 is made up of 15 amino acids. V lost 3 bases to trimming and J lost 2 bases, with 13 bases between them. The CDR3: CASSLDSPTQETQYF. The CDR3 nucleotides are TGTGCCAGCAGCTTGGACAGCCCAACTCAAGAGACCCAGTACTTC.

CDR3 nucleotides: TGCGCCAGCAGCTTCTCTAGCGGCCCCTGGGAGACCCAGTACTTC. It translates to CASSFSSGPWETQYF. The V call is TRBV5-1, the J call TRBJ2-5; 7 positions agree with TRBD2. Losses at the gene ends were 2 bases for V and 5 bases for J; bases not matched to a gene: 9. The CDR3 loop spans 15 amino acids. Germline-derived CDR1 and CDR2 are SGHRS and YFSETQ.

In nucleotides, the CDR3 is TGTGCCTGGAGCGTGGACAGGGGCGGGTATGGCTACACCTTC. Protein product: CAWSVDRGGYGYTF. The V gene is TRBV30, the J gene TRBJ1-2, with 9 positions matching TRBD1. Germline CDR1 is GTSNPN and CDR2 is SVGIG (reference sequence). The CDR3 has 14 amino acids. With 3 bases clipped from V and 5 bases from J, the junction kept 7 bases outside the gene matches.

There are a few counts of this clone. The chain combines TRBV7-2 with TRBJ1-2; D gene ambiguous. CDR1 and CDR2 (germline): SGHTA, FQGNSA. Trimming cost V 2 bases and J 7 bases, with 5 bases left between them. The CDR3 runs to 11 residues. Here the CDR3 reads CASSLYGGYTF. The CDR3 coding sequence is TGTGCCAGCAGCTTATACGGTGGCTACACCTTC.

The V and J genes are TRBV7-3 and TRBJ2-1; TRBD2 aligns across 9 bases. Losses at the gene ends were 5 bases for V and 4 bases for J; bases not matched to a gene: 12. CDR1 and CDR2 from the germline V gene are SGHTA and FQGTGA. There are 17 residues in the CDR3. CDR3 in amino acids: CASSPVGGTSSYNEQFF. The DNA of the CDR3 is TGTGCCAGCAGCCCGGTGGGGGGGACTAGCTCGTACAATGAGCAGTTCTTC. The variable domain in full, with the rest retrieved from reference TRBV7-3 and TRBJ2-1, is GAGVSQTPSNKVTEKGKYVELRCDPISGHTALYWYRQSLGQGPEFLIYFQGTGAADDSGLPNDRFFAVRPEGSVSTLKIQRTERGDSAVYLCASSPVGGTSSYNEQFFGPGTRLTVL.

The rearrangement links TRBV5-1 to TRBJ2-3; 9 bases align to TRBD1. In germline, CDR1 is SGHRS, CDR2 YFSETQ. Trimming cost V 3 bases and J 5 bases; bases outside gene matches: 13. The CDR3 runs 17 residues. The CDR3 region has the DNA TGCGCCAGCAGCTCAGGACAGGGGACAAGTGGGGAAGATACGCAGTATTTT. This codes for CASSSGQGTSGEDTQYF. The full variable domain, with the rest looked up from reference TRBV5-1 and TRBJ2-3, is KAGVTQTPRYLIKTRGQQVTLSCSPISGHRSVSWYQQTPGQGLQFLFEYFSETQRNKGNFPGRFSGRQFSNSRSEMNVSTLELGDSALYLCASSSGQGTSGEDTQYFGPGTRLTVL.

V gene TRBV5-1 combines with J gene TRBJ2-3; the match to TRBD2 covers 9 bases. CDR3 length equals 19 residues. Germline V gene lookup returns CDR1 SGHRS and CDR2 YFSETQ. V dropped 4 bases and J dropped 1; count of bases not matched to a gene: 16. CDR3 sequence: CASSPQVAGGYIGTDTQYF. CDR3 DNA: TGCGCCAGCAGCCCGCAGGTGGCGGGGGGGTATATAGGCACAGATACGCAGTATTTT.

This clone was counted between two and nine times. One junction end does not reproduce the germline sequence, and a read error may be involved. The CDR3 DNA reads TGTGCCATCAGTGAGCGAGGTAGCAGTTCCTACTATGGCTACATCTTC. Residues: CAISERGSSSYYGYIF. V usage is TRBV10-3 and J usage is TRBJ1-2, with D unclear. The CDR3 covers 16 residues. Germline loops: CDR1 ENHRY, CDR2 SYGVKD.

The V and J genes are TRBV27 and TRBJ1-1, with 9 nucleotides matching TRBD1. The length of the CDR3 is 14 residues. The V gene's germline CDR1 is MNHEY and CDR2 SMNVEV (reference sequence). With V trimmed by 3 bases and J by 4 bases, 3 bases remained unmatched. CDR3 sequence (DNA): TGTGCCAGCAGTTTCATGACAGGGGGCACTGAAGCTTTCTTT. Translating gives CASSFMTGGTEAFF.